Following are 27 T cell receptor beta chains from one sample sequenced in a study of blood T cell repertoires in COVID-19. Generated by immunoSEQ multiplex PCR, the TCRdb table keeps only in-frame clones and is missing some. The sample has about 250,000 clones; 85% to 90% are singletons. The sequencing sample was made of PBMCs or T cells enriched from blood (not recorded which). These receptors all stem from a woman between 18 and 29 years old who had recovered from COVID-19.

The chain is built from TRBV7-3 and TRBJ2-3, with 11 bases matching TRBD2. The CDR3 loop spans 16 amino acids. Per germline, CDR1 SGHTA and CDR2 FQGTGA. V dropped 4 bases and J dropped 2; count of bases not matched to a gene: 5. The CDR3 loop is CASSSSSGGITDTQYF. The CDR3 nucleotides read TGTGCCAGCAGCTCCTCTAGCGGGGGGATCACAGATACGCAGTATTTT.

CDR3 nucleotides: TGTGCCAGCAGGCATCCCGGGCAGCGGGGGGTCAATGAGCAGTTCTTC. Protein product: CASRHPGQRGVNEQFF. The V call is TRBV25-1, the J call TRBJ2-1; 9 bases are a match to TRBD2. J lost 6 bases, V lost 6 bases, and 12 bases had no gene match. The CDR3 loop spans 16 amino acids. Germline-derived CDR1 and CDR2 are MGHDK and SYGVNS.

The chain carries TRBV12-1 and TRBJ2-5; the table assigns TRBD2, which was not confirmed against the DNA. TRBV12-1 is deemed a pseudogene. The CDR3 is made up of 18 amino acids. The CDR3 protein is CASSFKVAGAGAGETQYF. CDR3 in DNA: TGTGCCAGCAGCTTTAAGGTAGCGGGGGCCGGGGCGGGAGAGACCCAGTACTTC.

CDR3 protein: CASSLEQSILGAFF. CDR3 nucleotide sequence: TGTGCCAGCAGCTTGGAACAGAGTATATTAGGAGCTTTCTTT. The V call is TRBV5-6, the J call TRBJ1-1; D gene uncertain. In germline, CDR1 is SGHDT, CDR2 YYEEEE. V lost 0 bases, J lost 10 bases, and 16 bases lay in between. This CDR3 comprises 14 residues.

This clone was recorded only once. The V call is TRBV10-2, the J call TRBJ1-2, with D unresolved. Germline CDR1 and CDR2: WSHSY and SAAADI. There are 12 residues in the CDR3. V shed 0 bases and J shed 6 bases, with 5 bases lying between them. The CDR3 spells CASSESGDGYTF. The CDR3 DNA follows: TGCGCCAGCAGTGAGTCGGGAGATGGCTACACCTTC.

This rearrangement joins TRBV6-5 to TRBJ1-4; 9 positions agree with TRBD1. The CDR3 has 14 amino acids. With V trimmed by 7 bases and J by 7 bases, 7 bases remained unmatched. Germline CDR1 is MNHEY and CDR2 is SVGAGI. The CDR3 DNA is TGTGCCAGCACGAACAGGGGGCAGTTTGAAAAACTGTTTTTT. It specifies CASTNRGQFEKLFF.

V gene TRBV5-1 combines with J gene TRBJ1-2, with TRBD1 matching 7 bases. Unmatched junction bases numbered 4, after V lost 2 bases and J lost 6 bases. The CDR3 length is 13 residues. Per germline, CDR1 SGHRS and CDR2 YFSETQ. The CDR3 region is CASSFGQGDGYTF. The CDR3 nucleotides are TGCGCCAGCAGCTTCGGGCAGGGGGATGGCTACACCTTC.

Concerning this clone: The sample carries other DNA sequences with the same CDR3. The chain couples TRBV9 to TRBJ2-2, with D perhaps matching TRBD2 (5 bases). V was cut by 0 bases and J by 4 bases, with 10 bases left in between. Germline loops: CDR1 SGDLS, CDR2 YYNGEE. The length of the CDR3 is 15 residues. The DNA of the CDR3 is TGTGCCAGCAGCGTAGGAGGGATGGGCACCGGGGAGCTGTTTTTT. It encodes CASSVGGMGTGELFF.

The chain employs TRBV28 and TRBJ2-1, with 8 nucleotides matching TRBD1. The germline V gene encodes CDR1 MDHEN and CDR2 SYDVKM. The V segment lost 10 bases and the J segment 5 bases; nucleotides outside the gene matches: 4. This CDR3 region has 12 residues. CDR3 loop: CATDRVNNEQFF. The CDR3 DNA reads as TGTGCCACGGACAGGGTTAACAATGAGCAGTTCTTC.

J is TRBJ2-3 and V is TRBV18; D is possibly TRBD1 (6 bases). Trimming shortened V by 6 bases and J by 0 bases, and 28 bases separated the two germline ends. Germline CDR1 is KGHSH and CDR2 is LQKENI. CDR3 length: 20 amino acids. The chain's CDR3 is CASSPSPGHQKLSSTDTQYF. CDR3 bases: TGTGCCAGCTCTCCGAGTCCGGGACATCAAAAACTTTCTAGCACAGATACGCAGTATTTT.

The chain uses TRBV5-1 and TRBJ2-7, with 10 bases fitting TRBD2. The CDR3 runs 17 residues. V shed 0 bases and J 2 bases; nucleotides not matched to a gene: 8. The germline gives CDR1 SGHRS, CDR2 YFSETQ. In nucleotides, the CDR3 is TGCGCCAGCAGCTTGGGCCCCCGAGCGGGGGGGACCTACGAGCAGTACTTC. Protein sequence: CASSLGPRAGGTYEQYF. Complete variable domain (other parts from reference TRBV5-1 and TRBJ2-7): KAGVTQTPRYLIKTRGQQVTLSCSPISGHRSVSWYQQTPGQGLQFLFEYFSETQRNKGNFPGRFSGRQFSNSRSEMNVSTLELGDSALYLCASSLGPRAGGTYEQYFGPGTRLTVT.

The CDR3 bases are TGTGCCAGTAGTTACAGGGGGAGTGGGGCCAACGTCCTGACTTTC. Translating it yields CASSYRGSGANVLTF. The chain couples TRBV19 to TRBJ2-6; 8 bases are shared with TRBD1. From germline, CDR1 is LNHDA and CDR2 SQIVND (reference sequence). This CDR3 is built from 15 residues. Trimming removed 5 bases from V and 3 bases from J; junction bases left unmatched: 3.

This chain joins TRBV3-1 (or the pseudogene TRBV3-2) and TRBJ2-3; weak D call: TRBD2 (7 bases). Per the germline V gene, CDR1 is LGHDT and CDR2 is YNNKEL (reference sequence). The CDR3 is made up of 17 amino acids. The V gene lost 0 bases and the J gene lost 5 bases, with 18 bases spanning the gap. The CDR3 DNA reads TGTGCCAGCAGCCAAGATTTACGGGGGGCCTTGTTAGATACGCAGTATTTT. Its protein is CASSQDLRGALLDTQYF.

V is TRBV5-4 and J is TRBJ2-5; maybe TRBD2 (7 bases). The V and J ends lost 6 bases and 2 bases respectively, with 17 bases between them. The CDR3 length is 15 residues. The germline V gene encodes CDR1 SGHNT and CDR2 YYREEE (reference sequence). This chain's CDR3 is CASTKGEGPQETQYF. The CDR3 nucleotides read TGTGCCAGCACCAAGGGGGAGGGCCCACAAGAGACCCAGTACTTC.

The rearrangement uses TRBV6-4 and TRBJ2-1; TRBD2 is a possible D gene (6 bases). In germline, CDR1 is MRHNA, CDR2 SNTAGT. The CDR3 covers 14 residues. V lost 3 bases and J lost 4, with 10 bases in between. The CDR3 sequence: CASSEEAGYNEQFF. DNA for the CDR3: TGTGCCAGCAGTGAAGAAGCGGGTTACAATGAGCAGTTCTTC.

In this sample, this clone turned up once. J is TRBJ2-5 and V is TRBV5-4; the D gene is possibly TRBD2 (6 bases). Looked up from germline, CDR1 is SGHNT and CDR2 is YYREEE (reference sequence). Deletions cut 0 bases from V and 7 bases from J, with 16 bases between. The CDR3 covers 15 residues. The CDR3 DNA reads TGTGCCAGCAGCTTGGCCGGTGGTAGCGGAGGGACCCAGTACTTC. It yields the protein CASSLAGGSGGTQYF.

V usage is TRBV27 and J usage is TRBJ1-5, with TRBD1 as a possible D gene (5 bases). The CDR3 runs 14 residues. The germline V and J ends were trimmed by 3 bases and 9 bases, with 15 bases remaining between them. Germline-derived CDR1 and CDR2 are MNHEY and SMNVEV (reference sequence). The CDR3 DNA is TGTGCCAGCAGTTTCTGGGGGGGGAGCGGGCCCCAGCATTTT. It codes for CASSFWGGSGPQHF.

The J gene is TRBJ2-5, the V gene TRBV7-3; 15 positions agree with TRBD2. The germline CDR1 and CDR2 sequences are SGHTA and FQGTGA. This CDR3 spans 18 amino acids. With 2 bases clipped from V and 5 bases from J, the junction kept 9 bases outside the gene matches. CDR3 region: CASSLGGTSGGPGETQYF. The CDR3 DNA sequence: TGTGCCAGCAGCTTAGGAGGGACTAGCGGGGGGCCCGGGGAGACCCAGTACTTC.

V gene TRBV5-4 combines with J gene TRBJ2-7; a weak D match, TRBD2 (6 bases). Germline V gives CDR1 SGHNT, CDR2 YYREEE (reference sequence). Trimming cost V 5 bases and J 6 bases, with 15 bases left between them. The CDR3 loop spans 13 amino acids. CDR3 coding DNA: TGTGCCAGCAGAGGGGACGGGGGATTCGAGCAGTACTTC. This codes for CASRGDGGFEQYF.

This rearrangement joins TRBV2 to TRBJ1-5, with D maybe TRBD1 (6 bases). V was clipped by 4 bases and J by 5 bases, with 12 bases between them. Looked up from germline, CDR1 is SNHLY and CDR2 is FYNNEI. CDR3 length equals 14 residues. CDR3 in amino acids: CASSGLGADQPQHF. CDR3 DNA sequence: TGTGCCAGCAGTGGACTGGGGGCAGATCAGCCCCAGCATTTT.

The V call is TRBV6-5, the J call TRBJ1-2, with D unresolved. This CDR3 spans 11 amino acids. The germline V and J ends were trimmed by 5 bases and 8 bases, with 9 bases remaining between them. CDR1 and CDR2 (germline): MNHEY, SVGAGI. Here the CDR3 reads CASSRGSGYTF. DNA for the CDR3: TGTGCCAGCAGTCGCGGGAGCGGCTACACCTTC.

This chain uses TRBV19 with TRBJ1-2; D ambiguous. V was shortened by 1 base and J by 3 bases, with 6 bases between the two germline ends. Germline CDR1 and CDR2: LNHDA and SQIVND (reference sequence). This CDR3 has 13 amino acids. The CDR3 loop reads CASSIVEDYGYTF. CDR3 DNA: TGTGCCAGTAGTATAGTCGAGGACTATGGCTACACCTTC.

The gene calls are TRBV13 and TRBJ2-2, with D unclear. This CDR3 is built from 13 residues. Germline loops: CDR1 PRHDT, CDR2 FYEKMQ (reference sequence). The ends were cut back, 5 bases at V and 3 bases at J, with 7 bases in the middle. CDR3 sequence: CASSPRDTGELFF. In DNA, the CDR3 is TGTGCCAGCAGCCCTCGGGACACCGGGGAGCTGTTTTTT.

The chain has TRBV27 and TRBJ1-2, with TRBD1 matching over 10 bases. The V gene's germline CDR1 is MNHEY and CDR2 SMNVEV (reference sequence). Losses at the gene ends were 5 bases for V and 8 bases for J; bases not matched to a gene: 8. The CDR3 is 14 amino acids. The CDR3 region is CASSLRTGGRGYTF. As DNA, the CDR3 is TGTGCCAGCAGTCTCCGGACAGGGGGTAGGGGCTACACCTTC.

Only one count was recorded for this clone. The V and J genes are TRBV12-5 and TRBJ2-2; TRBD1 aligns across 8 bases. CDR1 and CDR2 (germline): LGHNT, FRNRAP. The CDR3 contains 16 residues. The ends lost 6 bases at V and 3 bases at J; junction bases unmatched: 9. The CDR3 DNA is TGTGCTAGTGGATTCATTGGACAGGGCGACACCGGGGAGCTGTTTTTT. Amino acid sequence: CASGFIGQGDTGELFF.

Only a few counts were recorded for this clone. This rearrangement joins TRBV6-5 to TRBJ2-3, with unresolved D. The CDR3 extends over 14 amino acids. Trimming left V 6 bases short and J 2 bases short, with 12 bases between. Germline V lookup: CDR1 MNHEY, CDR2 SVGAGI. The CDR3 region has the DNA TGTGCCAGCAGCCTCCGAGAGGTCACAGATACGCAGTATTTT. As protein: CASSLREVTDTQYF.

V gene TRBV3-1 (or the pseudogene TRBV3-2) combines with J gene TRBJ1-5, with D unclear. The CDR3 sequence is 15 residues long. Trimming left V 2 bases short and J 0 bases short, with 8 bases between. Germline loops: CDR1 LGHDT, CDR2 YNNKEL (reference sequence). The chain's CDR3 is CASSQSHYSNQPQHF. The CDR3 DNA is TGTGCCAGCAGCCAAAGCCACTATAGCAATCAGCCCCAGCATTTT.